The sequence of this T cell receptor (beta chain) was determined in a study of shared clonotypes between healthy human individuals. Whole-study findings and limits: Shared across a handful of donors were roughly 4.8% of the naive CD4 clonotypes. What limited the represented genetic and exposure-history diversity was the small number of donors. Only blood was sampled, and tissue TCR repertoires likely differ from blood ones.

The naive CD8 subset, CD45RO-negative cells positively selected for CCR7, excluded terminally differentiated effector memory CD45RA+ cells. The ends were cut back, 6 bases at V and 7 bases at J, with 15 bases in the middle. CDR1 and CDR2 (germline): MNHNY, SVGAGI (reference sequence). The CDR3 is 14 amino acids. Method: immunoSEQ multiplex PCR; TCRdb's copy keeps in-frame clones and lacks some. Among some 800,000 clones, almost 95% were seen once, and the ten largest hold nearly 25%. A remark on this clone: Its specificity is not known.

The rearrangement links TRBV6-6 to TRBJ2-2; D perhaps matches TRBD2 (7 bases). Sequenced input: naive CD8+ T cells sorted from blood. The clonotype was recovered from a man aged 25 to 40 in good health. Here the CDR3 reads CASSPKGGGGELFF. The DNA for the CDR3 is TGTGCCAGCAGCCCTAAAGGGGGGGGCGGGGAGCTGTTTTTT.